Detailed here is one T cell receptor beta chain. It lacks a known antigen. It has no much larger one-base neighbor in the sample; base qualities were not kept. Deletion took 1 base off V and 4 bases off J, with a span of 22 bases between the germline ends. The germline V gene supplies CDR1 SGHVS and CDR2 FQNEAQ. Its CDR3 holds 18 amino acids, cysteine through phenylalanine. The CDR3 DNA has 54 bases and is translated from base 1. This sample is part of a study of T cell changes during pregnancy in multiple sclerosis (dated by TCRdb to 2018 to 2020). Context from the whole study: The study looked at changes in the T cell repertoire across pregnancy in women with multiple sclerosis.

Receptor amplification or capture employed the immunoSEQ multiplex PCR assay. The table comes from immuneACCESS by way of TCRdb, which keeps in-frame sequences with V and J called. Part of the clones is missing from these tables; in studies checked, under half for an unresolved V gene and the rest for unknown reasons. A total of about 56,000 clones appear in this sample, around nine tenths of them only once. The ten largest account for under 0.65% of the sample. The sequences come from CD4+ T cells from peripheral blood mononuclear cells, collected in the third trimester of pregnancy. The chain uses TRBV7-8 and TRBJ1-2; TRBD1 is a weak D gene call, 6 bases matching. The receptor comes from a female donor with multiple sclerosis, enrolled in a pregnancy study. The bases read TGTGCCAGCAGCTTAGGACCCGCCTCAGGGGTCTTCGGCTATGGCTACACCTTC. This codes for CASSLGPASGVFGYGYTF.